Below are 18 T cell receptor beta chains sequenced from a single sample in a study of CD8+CD57+ T cells in acquired aplastic anemia. CDR3 and TCR beta VDJ profiling relied on a genomic DNA template. TCRdb processed the reads anew with MiXCR; each CDR3 protein has one entry. The sample holds 300,000 or so distinct CDR3 sequences, 56% seen once. Material for sequencing was sorted CD4+, CD8+, or CD8+CD57+ T cells (not recorded which) from PBMCs. Receptor source: a human donor with severe aplastic anemia or a healthy control (not recorded which).

The chain joins TRBV20-1 to TRBJ2-3; the match to TRBD2 covers 8 bases. V was clipped by 8 bases and J by 2 bases; unmatched bases: 9. CDR3 length: 14 amino acids. Germline loops: CDR1 DFQATT, CDR2 SNEGSKA (reference sequence). CDR3 protein: CSFLTGGATDTQYF. CDR3 in DNA: TGCAGTTTCCTAACGGGGGGGGCCACAGATACGCAGTATTTT.

The chain has TRBV20-1 and TRBJ1-6; weak D call: TRBD1 (5 bases). Germline assignment: CDR1 DFQATT and CDR2 SNEGSKA (reference sequence). V was pared by 2 bases and J by 10 bases, with 12 bases between. The CDR3 consists of 13 residues. CDR3 sequence (DNA): TGCAGTGCTAGACAGCAGGGCGACTCACCCCTCCACTTT. This sequence encodes CSARQQGDSPLHF.

This clonotype was seen only once. This chain uses TRBV7-2 with TRBJ2-7; D gene uncertain. V lost 4 bases and J 7 bases, leaving 11 bases between the germline ends. The CDR3 totals 12 residues. Germline CDR1 reads SGHTA; CDR2 reads FQGNSA. The CDR3 is CASSSSLREQYF. The CDR3 bases are TGTGCCAGCAGCTCAAGCCTACGGGAGCAGTACTTC.

The rearrangement joins TRBV7-6 to TRBJ2-3, with 7 positions matching TRBD2. The CDR3 consists of 15 residues. V dropped 1 base and J dropped 4; count of bases not matched to a gene: 5. Germline loops: CDR1 SGHVS, CDR2 FNYEAQ. CDR3 region: CASSLVGGSSDTQYF. The CDR3 region has the DNA TGTGCCAGCAGCTTAGTGGGGGGGTCGTCAGATACGCAGTATTTT.

This clonotype was counted many times. The rearrangement joins TRBV19 to TRBJ1-1; no reliable D call. Deletions cut 7 bases from V and 4 bases from J, with 13 bases between. Germline assignment: CDR1 LNHDA and CDR2 SQIVND (reference sequence). The CDR3 extends over 13 amino acids. The CDR3 spells CASIWNVGTEAFF. CDR3 bases: TGTGCCAGTATTTGGAACGTCGGCACTGAAGCTTTCTTT.

Comments on this clonotype: This may come from a read error, since a much larger clone is one base off. The CDR3 end shows no conserved phenylalanine or tryptophan, and so a read error is likely. This rearrangement joins TRBV28 to TRBJ2-7, with a possible D match to TRBD2 (5 bases). CDR1 is MDHEN and CDR2 is SYDVKM in the germline V gene. Trimming left V 5 bases short and J 4 bases short, with 9 bases between. CDR3 size: 12 residues. CDR3: CASSRTGYEQYI. The CDR3 DNA follows: TGTGCCAGCAGTCGGACGGGATACGAGCAGTACATC.

This clonotype was seen repeatedly, ten times or more. V gene TRBV10-3 combines with J gene TRBJ2-1, with no clear D. V was cut by 4 bases and J by 10 bases, with 11 bases left in between. The CDR3 length is 12 residues. In germline, CDR1 is ENHRY, CDR2 SYGVKD. This CDR3 is CAISGGKQEQFF. CDR3 DNA sequence: TGTGCCATCAGTGGGGGAAAACAGGAGCAGTTCTTC.

CDR3 region: CATSARKGGAATQYF. The CDR3 DNA is TGTGCCACCAGTGCTAGAAAGGGGGGGGCGGCTACGCAGTATTTT. The rearrangement links TRBV24-1 to TRBJ2-3, with a weak D call TRBD2 (7 bases). V dropped 5 bases and J dropped 8 bases, with 19 bases sitting between them. The CDR3 loop spans 15 amino acids. Germline loops: CDR1 KGHDR, CDR2 SFDVKD.

The rearrangement joins TRBV29-1 to TRBJ2-3; 10 nucleotides match TRBD2. The V gene's germline CDR1 is SQVTM and CDR2 ANQGSEA. The CDR3 sequence is 15 residues long. J lost 2 bases, V lost 5 bases, and 7 bases had no gene match. CDR3 amino acids: CSVNGLAAHTDTQYF. Written as DNA, the CDR3 is TGCAGCGTTAATGGACTAGCGGCACACACAGATACGCAGTATTTT.

This chain joins TRBV2 and TRBJ2-7, with D perhaps matching TRBD1 or TRBD2 (6 bases each). Germline V gene sequence: CDR1 SNHLY, CDR2 FYNNEI. The CDR3 extends over 17 amino acids. Trimming took 2 bases from V and 3 from J, leaving 20 bases between them. CDR3 sequence reads: CASSESPLDRRGYEQYF. In nucleotides, the CDR3 is TGTGCCAGCAGTGAATCACCCCTCGACAGGCGGGGCTACGAGCAGTACTTC.

The rearrangement links TRBV2 to TRBJ2-5; TRBD2 might be the D (6 bases). The CDR3 totals 15 residues. V lost 2 bases, J lost 5 bases, and 15 bases lay in between. CDR1 SNHLY and CDR2 FYNNEI come from the germline V gene. CDR3 coding DNA: TGTGCCAGCAGTGAACTGGCACTAGCTGCTGAGACCCAGTACTTC. Encoded protein: CASSELALAAETQYF.

This clonotype was found many times. The J gene is TRBJ2-6, the V gene TRBV6-5; 7 bases agree with TRBD1. Germline CDR1 is MNHEY and CDR2 is SVGAGI. V was clipped by 5 bases and J by 0 bases; unmatched bases: 7. The CDR3 runs 17 residues. The CDR3 spells CASSPRDSTSGANVLTF. The CDR3, as DNA: TGTGCCAGCAGTCCTCGGGACAGTACCTCTGGGGCCAACGTCCTGACTTTC.

The chain carries TRBV7-8 and TRBJ2-7; the D is unclear. The germline V and J ends were trimmed by 5 bases and 4 bases, with 12 bases remaining between them. The CDR3 loop spans 13 amino acids. Germline CDR1 is SGHVS and CDR2 is FQNEAQ. In DNA form, the CDR3 reads TGTGCCAGCAGCCAAGAATCAAGGTACGAGCAGTACTTC. Amino acid sequence: CASSQESRYEQYF.

The rearrangement joins TRBV14 to TRBJ2-3; TRBD2 matches 8 bases. Germline lookup yields CDR1 SGHDN and CDR2 FVKESK. The CDR3 sequence is 16 residues long. V lost 7 bases to trimming and J lost 11 bases; unmatched junction nucleotides: 20. The CDR3 spells CASMPGSRGAFYEQYF. CDR3 nucleotide sequence: TGTGCCAGCATGCCCGGATCGCGGGGGGCCTTCTACGAGCAGTATTTT. Full variable domain (missing parts from reference TRBV14 and TRBJ2-3): EAGVTQFPSHSVIEKGQTVTLRCDPISGHDNLYWYRRVMGKEIKFLLHFVKESKQDESGMPNNRFLAERTGGTYSTLKVQPAELEDSGVYFCASMPGSRGAFYEQYFGPGTRLTVL.

This clonotype has at least ten counts. The gene calls are TRBV3-1 and TRBJ1-3; D not resolved. V was cut by 2 bases and J by 4 bases, with 9 bases left in between. The CDR3 has 14 residues. Germline values: CDR1 LGHDT, CDR2 YNNKEL (reference sequence). This chain's CDR3 is CASSQRTLGNTIYF. CDR3 DNA sequence: TGTGCCAGCAGCCAACGGACCTTGGGAAACACCATATATTTT.

The CDR3 is CASIRAETQYF. The CDR3 bases are TGTGCCAGCATCAGGGCGGAGACCCAGTACTTC. The chain combines TRBV2 with TRBJ2-5; D might be TRBD1 (5 bases). V lost 7 bases, J lost 5 bases, and 8 bases lay in between. The CDR3 has 11 residues. The germline V gene has CDR1 SNHLY and CDR2 FYNNEI.

At least ten counts were recorded for this clonotype. The rearrangement uses TRBV29-1 and TRBJ1-2, with D hard to call. The CDR3 consists of 14 residues. V shed 0 bases and J shed 2 bases, with 10 bases lying between them. Looked up from germline, CDR1 is SQVTM and CDR2 is ANQGSEA. The CDR3 DNA sequence: TGCAGCGTTGAAGATCGGGTAGGGAACTATGGCTACACCTTC. This translates into CSVEDRVGNYGYTF.

This clonotype was counted a single time. A read error may explain this, as a much larger clone is one base away. Because it lacks the conserved phenylalanine or tryptophan at the end, this CDR3 is likely a read error. The genes are TRBV9 and TRBJ2-3, with D uncertain. The germline V and J ends were trimmed by 3 bases and 2 bases, with 7 bases remaining between them. The CDR3 is made up of 13 amino acids. Germline V lookup: CDR1 SGDLS, CDR2 YYNGEE. This CDR3 is CASSARPTDTQYV. CDR3 DNA: TGTGCCAGCAGCGCCAGGCCCACAGATACGCAGTATGTT.